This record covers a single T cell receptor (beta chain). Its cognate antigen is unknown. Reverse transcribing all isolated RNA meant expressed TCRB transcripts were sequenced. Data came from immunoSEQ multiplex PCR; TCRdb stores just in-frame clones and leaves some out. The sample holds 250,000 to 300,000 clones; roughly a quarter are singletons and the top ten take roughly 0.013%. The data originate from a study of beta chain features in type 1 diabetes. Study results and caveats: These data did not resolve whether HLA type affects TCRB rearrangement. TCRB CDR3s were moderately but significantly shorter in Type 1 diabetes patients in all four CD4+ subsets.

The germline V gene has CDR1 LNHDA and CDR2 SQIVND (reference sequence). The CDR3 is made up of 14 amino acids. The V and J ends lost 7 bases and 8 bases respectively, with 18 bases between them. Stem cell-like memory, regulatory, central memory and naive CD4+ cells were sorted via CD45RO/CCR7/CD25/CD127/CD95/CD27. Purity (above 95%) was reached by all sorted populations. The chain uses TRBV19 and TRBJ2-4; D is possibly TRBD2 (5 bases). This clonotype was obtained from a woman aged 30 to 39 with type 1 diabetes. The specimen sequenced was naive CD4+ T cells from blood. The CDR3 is CASNARREGDIQYF. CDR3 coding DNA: TGTGCCAGTAACGCCAGACGGGAAGGTGACATTCAGTACTTC.